The rows below give T cell receptor beta chains drawn from one sample of a study of human T cells and chemical hapten exposure. TCRdb re-called the RACE reads with MiXCR, one entry per CDR3 protein. The sample holds under 150,000 distinct CDR3 sequences, 9% to 14% seen once. Sequenced material: whole blood, taken in connection with sensitization to the hapten diphenylcyclopropenone (DPC). The receptors were gathered from a woman in her forties or fifties with alopecia areata. Some clones in this sample may be carry-over from other donors' samples. Both conserved end residues are trimmed from each CDR3.

>TRBJ1-5|TRBV28
ASSSIYQPQH
>TRBJ2-5|TRBV29-1
SGTEETQY
>TRBJ2-7|TRBV28
ASPPGTSGRSSYEQY
>TRBJ1-2|TRBV12-3/TRBV12-4
ASSLTGGGYGYT
>TRBJ1-1|TRBV7-9
ASSRRYDTEAF
>TRBJ2-1|TRBV10-1
ASSPGDRAGQF
>TRBJ2-1|TRBV7-2
ASSSRTSGPSNEQF
>TRBJ1-6|TRBV29-1
SVSPGDNSPLH
>TRBJ2-2|TRBV28
ASSGRYLDTGELF
>TRBJ1-1|TRBV14
ASRAGPEAF
>TRBJ2-3|TRBV19
ASTLNRADTQY
>TRBJ1-4|TRBV29-1
SGLARDRGLVNEKLF
>TRBJ1-1|TRBV3-1
ASSQESGGQAF
>TRBJ2-6|TRBV28
ASRRDSISGANVLT
>TRBJ2-3|TRBV5-1
ASSLITVDTQY
>TRBJ1-2|TRBV28
ASSSPTTPGGYT
>TRBJ1-2|TRBV3-1
ASRRQTGKDGYT